The 20 T cell receptor beta chains below all came from one sample that was sequenced in a study of cytomegalovirus exposure and HLA in healthy donors. Use of 60 Vbeta and 13 Jbeta primers characterized the PCR. The method was immunoSEQ multiplex PCR; TCRdb's version includes in-frame clones alone and lacks a portion of them. The sample contains about 130,000 clones, 10% to 13% of which appear only once. The sample comprised PBMCs. The receptors shown here come from a woman aged 18 to 35 in good health and CMV-seropositive.

This chain connects TRBV30 to TRBJ1-5, with 8 bases fitting TRBD1. The CDR3 contains 13 residues. The trim removed 2 bases at V and 7 bases at J, leaving 4 bases unmatched. Germline V lookup: CDR1 GTSNPN, CDR2 SVGIG (reference sequence). CDR3 in DNA: TGTGCCTGGAGTCAGGGGGCCTGGCAGCCCCAGCATTTT. This codes for CAWSQGAWQPQHF.

This clone showed up just a few times. The V and J genes are TRBV10-1 and TRBJ1-5; TRBD1 matches at 8 bases. The CDR3 covers 18 residues. Germline V gene lookup returns CDR1 WNHNN and CDR2 SYGVQD (reference sequence). V lost 6 bases, J lost 2 bases, and 15 bases stayed unmatched. DNA for the CDR3: TGCGCCAGCAGACTTCGGCAGGGGGCCGTGTTAGGCAATCAGCCCCAGCATTTT. Translating it yields CASRLRQGAVLGNQPQHF.

There are a few counts of this clone. The chain employs TRBV6-6 and TRBJ1-1; D remains ambiguous. CDR3 size: 13 residues. Trimming left V 5 bases short and J 4 bases short, with 11 bases between. Germline CDR1 reads MNHNY; CDR2 reads SVGAGI (reference sequence). The CDR3 sequence: CASSPIRGTEAFF. CDR3 sequence (DNA): TGTGCCAGCAGTCCTATTCGAGGCACTGAAGCTTTCTTT.

This clone was counted between two and nine times. V gene TRBV9 combines with J gene TRBJ1-1; 7 positions agree with TRBD1. Germline CDR1 is SGDLS and CDR2 is YYNGEE. CDR3 size: 18 residues. J gave up 0 bases and V 0 bases, and 11 bases lay outside the gene matches. The CDR3 sequence is CASSVGRRGPGMNTEAFF. The CDR3 DNA is TGTGCCAGCAGCGTAGGTCGAAGGGGGCCAGGCATGAACACTGAAGCTTTCTTT.

This chain links TRBV19 with TRBJ1-5; no clear D gene. V was trimmed by 5 bases and J by 5 bases, leaving 16 bases between them. The CDR3 contains 15 residues. The V gene's germline CDR1 is LNHDA and CDR2 SQIVND (reference sequence). The CDR3 sequence: CASSDGGGRHQPQHF. The CDR3 DNA reads as TGTGCCAGTAGTGATGGAGGCGGACGGCATCAGCCCCAGCATTTT.

This clone was counted only a few times. This chain joins TRBV5-6 and TRBJ2-7, with TRBD2 identical over 7 bases. This CDR3 contains 15 residues. CDR1 and CDR2 (germline): SGHDT, YYEEEE. V was clipped by 0 bases and J by 1 base; unmatched bases: 4. Written as DNA, the CDR3 is TGTGCCAGCAGCTTGGATGCTAGCGGATCCTACGAGCAGTACTTC. Translation: CASSLDASGSYEQYF.

This clone has just one count. This chain joins TRBV7-3 and TRBJ2-1, with 12 positions matching TRBD2. Germline CDR1 is SGHTA and CDR2 is FQGTGA. CDR3 length equals 15 residues. V shed 2 bases and J 7 bases; nucleotides not matched to a gene: 3. This CDR3 is CASSLELAGGNEQFF. CDR3 DNA: TGTGCCAGCAGCTTAGAACTAGCGGGAGGTAATGAGCAGTTCTTC.

This clone was seen more than once but under ten times. The CDR3, as DNA: TGTGCCAGTCAGGGGGCCGAGAACATTCAGTACTTC. The encoded protein is CASQGAENIQYF. The chain combines TRBV28 with TRBJ2-4; 8 bases are shared with TRBD1. The CDR3 totals 12 residues. V trimming: 9 bases; J trimming: 7 bases; junction bases outside the gene matches: 5. CDR1 and CDR2 (germline): MDHEN, SYDVKM.

The chain is built from TRBV28 and TRBJ1-5; D call uncertain. Trimming stripped 7 bases from V and 1 base from J, with 11 bases between. CDR1 is MDHEN and CDR2 is SYDVKM in the germline V gene. This CDR3 region has 14 residues. CDR3 sequence: CASNTGWSNQPQHF. Here the CDR3 DNA reads TGTGCCAGCAACACGGGTTGGAGCAATCAGCCCCAGCATTTT. The full variable domain, rest sourced from reference TRBV28 and TRBJ1-5, is DVKVTQSSRYLVKRTGEKVFLECVQDMDHENMFWYRQDPGLGLRLIYFSYDVKMKEKGDIPEGYSVSREKKERFSLILESASTNQTSMYLCASNTGWSNQPQHFGDGTRLSIL.

This clone was picked up a small number of times. The chain links TRBV21-1 to TRBJ2-6; the table calls TRBD1, which could not be checked here. TRBV21-1 is shown as a pseudogene. CDR3 length equals 17 residues. The CDR3 spells CASSKGPTGSGANVLTF. The CDR3 DNA sequence: TGTGCCAGCAGCAAAGGCCCGACAGGGTCTGGGGCCAACGTCCTGACTTTC.

This clone was counted a few times. This chain joins TRBV27 and TRBJ1-1; D remains ambiguous. This CDR3 comprises 12 residues. CDR1 MNHEY and CDR2 SMNVEV come from the germline V gene (reference sequence). V was clipped by 3 bases and J by 2 bases, with 4 bases between them. In nucleotides, the CDR3 is TGTGCCAGCAGTTTTGGCAACACTGAAGCTTTCTTT. Translating gives CASSFGNTEAFF.

The chain carries TRBV10-3 and TRBJ1-2; unclear D gene. This CDR3 spans 15 amino acids. Germline-derived CDR1 and CDR2 are ENHRY and SYGVKD. V was trimmed by 0 bases and J by 4 bases, leaving 12 bases between them. CDR3 sequence (DNA): TGTGCCATCAGTGAGTCGGGGAGCAAATCCTATGGCTACACCTTC. Translation: CAISESGSKSYGYTF.

A few counts support this clone. The V and J genes are TRBV10-2 and TRBJ2-5; TRBD1 matches 7 bases. This CDR3 is built from 13 residues. Trimming took 8 bases from V and 1 from J; bases not matched to a gene: 4. CDR1 and CDR2 (germline): WSHSY, SAAADI. The CDR3 spells CASLQGSQETQYF. The CDR3 region has the DNA TGCGCCAGCCTACAGGGGTCCCAAGAGACCCAGTACTTC.

The table lists this clone with a few counts. The chain joins TRBV27 to TRBJ2-7; 14 bases align to TRBD2. V lost 5 bases to trimming and J lost 5 bases; unmatched junction nucleotides: 5. This CDR3 has 15 residues. Germline V gene lookup returns CDR1 MNHEY and CDR2 SMNVEV (reference sequence). Here the CDR3 DNA reads TGTGCCAGCAGTCCGGGACTAGCGGGAGCAAACGAGCAGTACTTC. Translation: CASSPGLAGANEQYF.

This clone has a handful of counts. V usage is TRBV9 and J usage is TRBJ1-5; no definite D call. Per the germline V gene, CDR1 is SGDLS and CDR2 is YYNGEE. V was cut by 3 bases and J by 2 bases, with 12 bases left in between. This CDR3 is built from 15 residues. The CDR3 bases are TGTGCCAGCAGCGCGGGGAGAGGAGGCAATCAGCCCCAGCATTTT. This codes for CASSAGRGGNQPQHF.

This sequence joins TRBV19 and TRBJ1-3, with D unclear. This CDR3 spans 13 amino acids. V lost 11 bases and J lost 5, with 16 bases in between. CDR1 is LNHDA, CDR2 SQIVND, per germline (reference sequence). CDR3 DNA: TGTGCCTTACGCCCAGCCGACAGAAACACCATATATTTT. Its protein product is CALRPADRNTIYF.

V is TRBV29-1 and J is TRBJ2-2, with a weak D call TRBD1 (5 bases). Germline CDR1 is SQVTM and CDR2 is ANQGSEA. The CDR3 is made up of 14 amino acids. V lost 2 bases to trimming and J lost 2 bases, with 9 bases between them. CDR3 bases: TGCAGCGTTGAACGGCAGGGAAACACCGGGGAGCTGTTTTTT. Its translation: CSVERQGNTGELFF.

This clone was recorded a few times. This chain links TRBV6-1 with TRBJ1-2; TRBD1 aligns across 8 bases. CDR1 is MNHNS and CDR2 is SASEGT in the germline V gene. J gave up 7 bases and V 4 bases, and 11 bases lay outside the gene matches. This CDR3 comprises 15 residues. In DNA form, the CDR3 reads TGTGCCAGCAGTGTAGTCCAGGGGGCGCCCCGTGGCTACACCTTC. Protein product: CASSVVQGAPRGYTF.

This clone was found a few times. The chain links TRBV5-1 to TRBJ2-7; TRBD2 aligns across 12 bases. Trimming cost V 3 bases and J 2 bases; bases outside gene matches: 3. The CDR3 is 15 amino acids. Germline loops: CDR1 SGHRS, CDR2 YFSETQ. In DNA form, the CDR3 reads TGCGCCAGCAGCTCGGGACTAGCGGGCGCCTACGAGCAGTACTTC. The encoded protein is CASSSGLAGAYEQYF.

This clone was counted only a few times. V and J are TRBV5-6 and TRBJ1-2, with 7 bases aligning to TRBD1. The V gene's germline CDR1 is SGHDT and CDR2 YYEEEE. After removal of 9 bases from V and 2 bases from J, the junction contained 7 bases not matched to a gene. The CDR3 runs to 13 residues. CDR3 coding DNA: TGTGCCACGAGAATACAGGGGAACTATGGCTACACCTTC. Its protein is CATRIQGNYGYTF.